This T cell receptor (beta chain) comes out of a study of blood T cells in healthy people across ages. Study-wide points: Roughly linear age-related decline in beta diversity appeared, significant by age 40.

Together with a sample-barcoded 5' primer, a J-beta primer mix was included in a second PCR lasting about 6 to 11 cycles. Any given sample supplied a minimum of 2.5 million CDR3-containing paired-end reads. TCRdb processed the 5' RACE reads anew with MiXCR; each CDR3 protein has one entry. Here the sample spans about 2 million distinct CDR3 sequences, roughly 52% being singletons. This CDR3 has 15 residues. Trimming cost V 4 bases and J 0 bases, with 13 bases left between them. From germline, CDR1 is SGDLS and CDR2 YYNGEE. Samples each yielded at least 6 micrograms of total RNA. With respect to this clonotype: The antigen is unknown.

The sequenced sample was blood. The receptor was isolated from a woman in her forties in good health. The chain carries TRBV9 and TRBJ1-2; D unclear. The CDR3 protein is CASSPREGPNYGYTF. The CDR3 nucleotides are TGTGCCAGCAGCCCGAGGGAGGGTCCTAACTATGGCTACACCTTC.